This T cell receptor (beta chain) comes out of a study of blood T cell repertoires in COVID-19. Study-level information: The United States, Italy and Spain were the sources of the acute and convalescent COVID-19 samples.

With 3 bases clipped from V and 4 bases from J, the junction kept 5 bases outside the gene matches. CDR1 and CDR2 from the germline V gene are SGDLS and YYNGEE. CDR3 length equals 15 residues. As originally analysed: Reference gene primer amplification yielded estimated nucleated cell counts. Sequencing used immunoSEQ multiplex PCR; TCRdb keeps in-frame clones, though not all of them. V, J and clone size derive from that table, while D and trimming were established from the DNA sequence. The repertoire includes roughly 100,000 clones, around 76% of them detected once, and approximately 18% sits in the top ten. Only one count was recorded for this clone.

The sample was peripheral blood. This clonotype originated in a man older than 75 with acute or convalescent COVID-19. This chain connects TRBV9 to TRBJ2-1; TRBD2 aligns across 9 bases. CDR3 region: CASSGAAGGYNEQFF. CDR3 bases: TGTGCCAGCAGCGGCGCGGCGGGGGGGTACAATGAGCAGTTCTTC.